This T cell receptor beta chain was recorded in a study of blood T cell repertoires in COVID-19. Background on the study: Sites in the United States, Italy and Spain provided acute and convalescent COVID-19 samples.

This clone showed up just once. The data were produced by immunoSEQ multiplex PCR, yet TCRdb's version contains in-frame clones alone and is incomplete. Here the sample spans 200,000 to 250,000 clones, just over 90% being singletons. CDR1 is SGHTA and CDR2 is FQGTGA in the germline V gene. This CDR3 contains 15 residues. The V end lost 3 bases, the J end lost 9 bases, and 15 bases lay between the germline ends. Allocation to cohorts depended on clinical history reported by the participants. Before being deemed recovered, Cohort 3 donors had two negative PCRs, clearance, or symptom resolution. Sequencing was done on a sample of PBMCs or T cells enriched from blood (not recorded which). The chain carries TRBV7-3 and TRBJ1-6; no clear D gene. This TCR derives from a young woman who had recovered from COVID-19. The chain's CDR3 is CASSFVTVRGSPLHF. The CDR3 DNA follows: TGTGCCAGCAGCTTCGTGACGGTGCGGGGTTCACCCCTCCACTTT.